What follows are 7 T cell receptor beta chains derived from one specimen sequenced in a study of cytomegalovirus exposure and HLA in healthy donors. Generated by immunoSEQ multiplex PCR, the TCRdb table keeps only in-frame clones and is missing some. Among 150,000 or so clones listed, 86% were seen once. The sequencing input was PBMCs. Receptors originate from a man aged 18 to 30 in good health and CMV-seropositive.

The gene calls are TRBV18 and TRBJ2-7, with 7 bases matching TRBD2. Germline values: CDR1 KGHSH, CDR2 LQKENI. V lost 0 bases to trimming and J lost 3 bases; unmatched junction nucleotides: 2. This CDR3 is built from 14 residues. CDR3 sequence: CASSPPAGDYEQYF. In nucleotides, the CDR3 is TGTGCCAGCTCACCACCTGCGGGGGACTACGAGCAGTACTTC.

The rearrangement links TRBV27 to TRBJ2-7, with 8 bases lining up with TRBD2. The V and J ends lost 5 bases and 4 bases, in that order; junction bases with no gene match: 13. The germline gives CDR1 MNHEY, CDR2 SMNVEV (reference sequence). The CDR3 loop spans 16 amino acids. Written as DNA, the CDR3 is TGTGCCAGCAGTCCCTACTCCGGGACTAGATCTTACGAGCAGTACTTC. Translating gives CASSPYSGTRSYEQYF.

The sample holds one count of this clone. The rearrangement uses TRBV7-3 and TRBJ1-6; D gene unclear. Per germline, CDR1 SGHTA and CDR2 FQGTGA. The CDR3 is 13 residues long. V was shortened by 5 bases and J by 10 bases, with 12 bases between the two germline ends. The CDR3 DNA sequence: TGTGCCAGCAGCCCAACGGGAACCTCACCCCTCCACTTT. Translated: CASSPTGTSPLHF. Complete variable domain (other parts from reference TRBV7-3 and TRBJ1-6): GAGVSQTPSNKVTEKGKYVELRCDPISGHTALYWYRQSLGQGPEFLIYFQGTGAADDSGLPNDRFFAVRPEGSVSTLKIQRTERGDSAVYLCASSPTGTSPLHFGNGTRLTVT.

The V gene is TRBV11-3, the J gene TRBJ2-1, with 12 bases identical to TRBD2. The V and J ends lost 2 bases and 7 bases, in that order; junction bases with no gene match: 3. CDR3 length: 15 residues. The germline V gene has CDR1 SGHNT and CDR2 YENEEA. The CDR3 DNA sequence: TGTGCCAGCAGCTTACTAGCGGGAGGGAATAATGAGCAGTTCTTC. Translation: CASSLLAGGNNEQFF.

The genes are TRBV9 and TRBJ2-7; tentatively, D is TRBD1 (6 bases). CDR1 is SGDLS and CDR2 is YYNGEE in the germline V gene. The CDR3 totals 14 residues. V dropped 4 bases and J dropped 6 bases, with 17 bases sitting between them. The CDR3 DNA reads TGTGCCAGCAGCCTAGAACAGGGCCACCTCGAGCAGTACTTC. It translates to CASSLEQGHLEQYF.

This clone was picked up one time. In DNA form, the CDR3 reads TGCGCCAGCAGCTGGGGACAGGCGAGCACAGATACGCAGTATTTT. It yields the protein CASSWGQASTDTQYF. This chain uses TRBV5-1 with TRBJ2-3; the match to TRBD1 covers 8 bases. V trimming: 3 bases; J trimming: 0 bases; junction bases outside the gene matches: 3. CDR1 and CDR2 (germline): SGHRS, YFSETQ. The CDR3 consists of 15 residues.

This chain uses TRBV18 with TRBJ2-1; 9 nucleotides agree with TRBD2. The CDR3 contains 14 residues. Per germline, CDR1 KGHSH and CDR2 LQKENI. The V and J ends lost 0 bases and 9 bases, in that order; junction bases with no gene match: 3. CDR3 DNA sequence: TGTGCCAGCTCACCACCAGTAGCGGGGGTTGAGCAGTTCTTC. This encodes CASSPPVAGVEQFF.